The rows below give T cell receptor beta chains drawn from one sample of a study of control samples from healthy donors and cancer patients. Some clones are missing from TCRdb's copy, which holds only in-frame ones; the method was immunoSEQ multiplex PCR. Seen here are approximately 150,000 clones, 92% observed once, and the top ten hold less than 0.75%. The sample taken for sequencing was blood. All receptors derive from a woman aged 25 to 45 in good health. Each CDR3 is given with its conserved first and last residue. A D gene is named only where the DNA matches it firmly. Only part of the rows carry a size: once, few, many, or a class if the clone is expanded.

CDR3aa,CDR3nt,d_gene,v_gene,abundance,j_gene
CASSSSGSLETQYF,TGTGCCAGCAGCTCTAGCGGGAGCCTGGAGACCCAGTACTTC,TRBD2,TRBV7-8,NA,TRBJ2-5
CASSPGTSAYNEQFF,TGTGCCAGCAGCCCGGGGACTAGCGCTTACAATGAGCAGTTCTTC,TRBD2,TRBV5-4,NA,TRBJ2-1
CSAVTSEAFF,TGCAGCGCTGTTACAAGTGAAGCTTTCTTT,NA,TRBV29-1,NA,TRBJ1-1
CASSLEGSSNYGYTF,TGTGCCAGCAGCTTAGAAGGCAGTTCTAACTATGGCTACACCTTC,NA,TRBV7-9,once,TRBJ1-2
CASSETGRRNSPLHF,TGCGCCAGCAGTGAGACAGGACGGAGGAATTCACCCCTCCACTTT,NA,TRBV10-2,NA,TRBJ1-6
CASSQEGSWRMYNEQFF,TGCGCCAGCAGCCAAGAAGGGTCCTGGCGGATGTACAATGAGCAGTTCTTC,NA,TRBV4-1,NA,TRBJ2-1
CATSDPSGRLPQETQYF,TGTGCCACCAGTGACCCTAGCGGGAGATTACCCCAAGAGACCCAGTACTTC,TRBD2,TRBV24-1,NA,TRBJ2-5
CASSLEGLGRNEQFF,TGCGCCAGCAGCTTGGAGGGACTAGGTCGCAATGAGCAGTTCTTC,TRBD2,TRBV5-1,NA,TRBJ2-1
CASRQGEGGVNSPLHF,TGTGCCAGCAGACAGGGTGAAGGTGGGGTCAATTCACCCCTCCACTTT,NA,TRBV4-2,NA,TRBJ1-6
CATSPQRRANEKLFF,TGTGCCACCAGCCCCCAAAGGCGGGCTAATGAAAAACTGTTTTTT,NA,TRBV24-1,NA,TRBJ1-4
CASSLRGAETQYF,TGTGCCAGCAGCTTAAGGGGCGCAGAGACCCAGTACTTC,NA,TRBV7-9,NA,TRBJ2-5
CASSFGPGLNLEETQYF,TGTGCCAGCAGCTTCGGACCGGGACTCAACCTCGAGGAGACCCAGTACTTC,NA,TRBV11-2,NA,TRBJ2-5
CASSLLGRNTEAFF,TGTGCCAGCAGTTTATTGGGACGGAACACTGAAGCTTTCTTT,NA,TRBV28,once,TRBJ1-1
CASSSNGQGAYEQYF,TGTGCCAGCAGCTCGAACGGACAGGGGGCCTACGAGCAGTACTTC,TRBD1,TRBV5-8,NA,TRBJ2-7
CASGLINQPQHF,TGTGCCAGTGGACTGATCAATCAGCCCCAGCATTTT,NA,TRBV28,NA,TRBJ1-5
CASSVGGASNQPQHF,TGTGCCAGCAGCGTAGGGGGAGCTAGCAATCAGCCCCAGCATTTT,NA,TRBV9,NA,TRBJ1-5